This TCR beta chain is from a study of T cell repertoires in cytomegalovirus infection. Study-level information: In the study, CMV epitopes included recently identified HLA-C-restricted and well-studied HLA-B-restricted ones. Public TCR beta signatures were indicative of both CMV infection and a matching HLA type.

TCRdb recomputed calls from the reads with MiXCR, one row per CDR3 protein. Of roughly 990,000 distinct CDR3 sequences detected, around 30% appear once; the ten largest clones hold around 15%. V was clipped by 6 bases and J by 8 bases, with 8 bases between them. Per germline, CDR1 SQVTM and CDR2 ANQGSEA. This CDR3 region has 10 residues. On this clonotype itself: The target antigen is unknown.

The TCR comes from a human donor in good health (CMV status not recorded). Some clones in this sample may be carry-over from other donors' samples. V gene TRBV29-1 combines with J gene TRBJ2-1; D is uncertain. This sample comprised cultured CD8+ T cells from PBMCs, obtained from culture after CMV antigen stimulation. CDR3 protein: CSVEFHEQFF. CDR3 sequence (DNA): TGCAGCGTCGAGTTTCATGAGCAGTTCTTC.